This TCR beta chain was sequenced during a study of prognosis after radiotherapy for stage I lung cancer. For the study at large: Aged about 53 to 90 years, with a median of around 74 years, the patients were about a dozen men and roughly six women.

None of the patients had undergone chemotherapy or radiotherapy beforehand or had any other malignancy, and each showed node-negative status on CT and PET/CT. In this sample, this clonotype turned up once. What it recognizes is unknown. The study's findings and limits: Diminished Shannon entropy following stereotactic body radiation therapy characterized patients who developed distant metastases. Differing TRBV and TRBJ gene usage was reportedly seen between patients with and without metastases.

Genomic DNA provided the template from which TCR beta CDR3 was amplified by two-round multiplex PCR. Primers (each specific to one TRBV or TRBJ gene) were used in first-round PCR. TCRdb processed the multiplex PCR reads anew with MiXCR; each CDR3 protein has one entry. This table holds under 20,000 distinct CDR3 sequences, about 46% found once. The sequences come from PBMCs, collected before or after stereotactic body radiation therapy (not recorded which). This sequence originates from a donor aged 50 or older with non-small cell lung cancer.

The CDR3 here is CASSPGTGRHEQYF. The CDR3 DNA reads TGTGCCAGCAGTCCCGGGACAGGGAGGCACGAGCAGTACTTC. The chain links TRBV28 to TRBJ2-7; TRBD1 aligns across 9 bases. With V trimmed by 5 bases and J by 5 bases, 7 bases remained unmatched. The CDR3 runs to 14 residues. Germline CDR1 is MDHEN and CDR2 is SYDVKM.